The 16 T cell receptor beta chains listed next were all sequenced from one sample in a study of technical replicates of blood from a few donors. Clones were sequenced by immunoSEQ multiplex PCR, and TCRdb holds only the in-frame ones, with some missing. The sample has about 76,000 clones, 75% to 95% seen once. The source material was T cells isolated from PBMCs. These receptors originate from a human donor in good health.

This clone has more than one count but fewer than ten. This chain uses TRBV14 with TRBJ1-1, with D uncertain. V dropped 5 bases and J dropped 1 base, with 8 bases sitting between them. Germline V gene lookup returns CDR1 SGHDN and CDR2 FVKESK. This CDR3 is 13 amino acids long. The CDR3 loop reads CASSLQANTEAFF. As DNA, the CDR3 is TGTGCCAGCAGCTTGCAGGCGAACACTGAAGCTTTCTTT. The full variable domain, in which reference TRBV14 and TRBJ1-1 provide the parts outside the CDR3, is EAGVTQFPSHSVIEKGQTVTLRCDPISGHDNLYWYRRVMGKEIKFLLHFVKESKQDESGMPNNRFLAERTGGTYSTLKVQPAELEDSGVYFCASSLQANTEAFFGQGTRLTVV.

The chain links TRBV28 to TRBJ1-5; 7 positions agree with TRBD1. With V trimmed by 5 bases and J by 7 bases, 23 bases remained unmatched. CDR3 length equals 19 residues. The V gene's germline CDR1 is MDHEN and CDR2 SYDVKM. CDR3 in amino acids: CASSAPAWRDSAKWQPQHF. The CDR3 nucleotides read TGTGCCAGCAGTGCACCGGCGTGGCGGGACAGCGCGAAGTGGCAGCCCCAGCATTTT.

The chain links TRBV18 to TRBJ1-5; 7 nucleotides match TRBD1. The CDR3 length is 14 residues. Germline loops: CDR1 KGHSH, CDR2 LQKENI. V lost 4 bases and J lost 4; bases outside the gene matches: 4. CDR3 DNA sequence: TGTGCCAGCTCACTGGGGACAGATAATCAGCCCCAGCATTTT. Translation: CASSLGTDNQPQHF.

The V and J genes are TRBV25-1 and TRBJ2-4; 11 bases fit TRBD1. Per the germline V gene, CDR1 is MGHDK and CDR2 is SYGVNS. Trimming cost V 6 bases and J 10 bases; bases outside gene matches: 5. The CDR3 has 13 amino acids. The CDR3 protein is CASSLGQGGIQYF. Written as DNA, the CDR3 is TGTGCCAGCAGCCTGGGACAGGGGGGGATTCAGTACTTC.

V and J are TRBV19 and TRBJ1-5; D might be TRBD1 (6 bases). The CDR3 runs to 14 residues. V was trimmed by 7 bases and J by 2 bases, leaving 12 bases between them. Germline V gene lookup returns CDR1 LNHDA and CDR2 SQIVND (reference sequence). Here the CDR3 DNA reads TGTGCCAGTAAGGGGGAGTTTGGCAATCAGCCCCAGCATTTT. It yields the protein CASKGEFGNQPQHF.

The chain is built from TRBV4-2 and TRBJ2-7, with TRBD2 identical over 8 bases. Germline loops: CDR1 LGHNA, CDR2 YNFKEQ. CDR3 length: 15 amino acids. Losses at the gene ends were 5 bases for V and 0 bases for J; bases not matched to a gene: 6. The CDR3 DNA sequence: TGTGCCAGCAGCTTCCTAGCGGGCGGCTCCTACGAGCAGTACTTC. Amino acids: CASSFLAGGSYEQYF.

The CDR3 DNA reads as TGTGCCAGCAGTGTAAACGCGGGAAGGGACGAGCAGTACTTC. Protein: CASSVNAGRDEQYF. This chain uses TRBV4-2 with TRBJ2-7; TRBD2 is a possible D gene (6 bases). The CDR3 is made up of 14 amino acids. V was pared by 6 bases and J by 5 bases, with 17 bases between. Germline V lookup: CDR1 LGHNA, CDR2 YNFKEQ.

V is TRBV6-1 and J is TRBJ1-5; D perhaps matches TRBD1 (5 bases). The CDR3 contains 15 residues. The V and J ends lost 4 bases and 1 base respectively, with 11 bases between them. The germline CDR1 and CDR2 sequences are MNHNS and SASEGT. CDR3 region: CASSVGQGSNQPQHF. DNA of the CDR3: TGTGCCAGCAGTGTGGGTCAGGGCAGCAATCAGCCCCAGCATTTT.

The V and J genes are TRBV10-3 and TRBJ1-2; TRBD1 agrees at 10 bases. The germline CDR1 and CDR2 sequences are ENHRY and SYGVKD. This CDR3 region has 14 residues. The J segment lost 6 bases and the V segment lost 7 bases, leaving 8 bases of the junction unmatched. The chain's CDR3 is CAITGTGATNGYTF. CDR3 in DNA: TGTGCCATCACAGGGACAGGGGCGACCAATGGCTACACCTTC.

This chain connects TRBV15 to TRBJ1-1; 9 nucleotides agree with TRBD1. J was trimmed by 10 bases and V by 2 bases; bases with no gene match: 2. Looked up from germline, CDR1 is LNHNV and CDR2 is YYDKDF (reference sequence). The CDR3 is 12 residues long. The CDR3: CATSRRQGGAFF. For the CDR3, the DNA is TGTGCCACCAGCAGAAGACAGGGGGGAGCTTTCTTT.

The rearrangement joins TRBV11-3 to TRBJ1-4; 7 bases map to TRBD1. The CDR3 loop spans 17 amino acids. Germline loops: CDR1 SGHNT, CDR2 YENEEA. Unmatched junction bases numbered 9, after V lost 5 bases and J lost 0 bases. CDR3 in amino acids: CASSPGTGVATNEKLFF. DNA for the CDR3: TGTGCCAGCAGCCCCGGCACAGGGGTTGCAACTAATGAAAAACTGTTTTTT.

The chain carries TRBV6-5 and TRBJ1-5, with D possibly matching TRBD1 (6 bases). Trimming removed 6 bases at V and 3 bases at J, with 15 bases between. Looked up from germline, CDR1 is MNHEY and CDR2 is SVGAGI. This CDR3 has 15 residues. CDR3 amino acids: CASSGGQSDNQPQHF. DNA for the CDR3: TGTGCCAGCAGCGGCGGACAGTCCGACAATCAGCCCCAGCATTTT.

This rearrangement joins TRBV7-8 to TRBJ2-7, with no clear D. Trimming took off 1 base at V and 5 bases at J, with 6 bases between the two ends. CDR1 is SGHVS, CDR2 FQNEAQ, per germline. The CDR3 loop spans 12 amino acids. The CDR3 here is CASSLVQDEQYF. CDR3 DNA: TGTGCCAGCAGCTTAGTCCAGGACGAGCAGTACTTC.

With respect to this clone: Other DNA sequences in the sample encode the same CDR3. The J gene is TRBJ1-1, the V gene TRBV5-1; D remains ambiguous. From germline, CDR1 is SGHRS and CDR2 YFSETQ. V lost 0 bases and J lost 0, with 6 bases in between. CDR3 length: 14 residues. CDR3 in amino acids: CASSLAVMNTEAFF. In DNA, the CDR3 is TGCGCCAGCAGCTTGGCAGTCATGAACACTGAAGCTTTCTTT. Supplemented by reference TRBV5-1 and TRBJ1-1, the full variable domain reads KAGVTQTPRYLIKTRGQQVTLSCSPISGHRSVSWYQQTPGQGLQFLFEYFSETQRNKGNFPGRFSGRQFSNSRSEMNVSTLELGDSALYLCASSLAVMNTEAFFGQGTRLTVV.

The rearrangement links TRBV9 to TRBJ2-5; D is perhaps TRBD2 (6 bases). Trimming left V 4 bases short and J 0 bases short, with 13 bases between. Germline V gene lookup returns CDR1 SGDLS and CDR2 YYNGEE. This CDR3 has 15 residues. CDR3 DNA sequence: TGTGCCAGCAGCTTGGGGGGACGGTACCAAGAGACCCAGTACTTC. This codes for CASSLGGRYQETQYF.

The V and J genes are TRBV11-2 and TRBJ1-1; 7 bases line up with TRBD1. The V gene's germline CDR1 is SGHAT and CDR2 FQNNGV. CDR3 size: 15 residues. The V segment lost 4 bases and the J segment 5 bases; nucleotides outside the gene matches: 10. In nucleotides, the CDR3 is TGTGCCAGCAGCTCCCCGGGACAGCGGGGGACTGAAGCTTTCTTT. It translates to CASSSPGQRGTEAFF.